This T cell receptor (beta chain) emerged from a study of shared clonotypes between healthy human individuals. Sequencing was performed with immunoSEQ multiplex PCR; in TCRdb, only in-frame clones are kept and a portion is missing. There are roughly 1,800,000 clones in the sample; around 96% occur only once, and around 1% lies in the top ten. The CDR3 spans 14 residues. Trimming removed 4 bases from V and 2 bases from J; junction bases left unmatched: 3. The germline gives CDR1 SGHDT, CDR2 YYEEEE. CD45RO-negative, CCR7-selected cells formed the naive CD8 fraction, which excluded terminally differentiated effector memory CD45RA+ cells.

This TCR was sampled from a man between 18 and 29 years old in good health. Sequencing used naive CD8+ T cells sorted from blood. The rearrangement joins TRBV5-6 to TRBJ2-5, with 9 positions matching TRBD1. Written as DNA, the CDR3 is TGTGCCAGCAGCATAGGGACAGGGCAAGAGACCCAGTACTTC. Amino acids: CASSIGTGQETQYF.